This TCR beta chain was retrieved from a study of response to subunit inactivated influenza vaccine. V shed 3 bases and J 0 bases; nucleotides not matched to a gene: 4. The CDR3 loop spans 16 amino acids. One entry per CDR3 protein, called by TCRdb with MiXCR from the RT-PCR reads. In the table there are hundreds of thousands of distinct CDR3 sequences, about 11% of which are singletons. This clonotype appeared many times. No antigen is known for it. General study findings and limits: The authors put forward the suggestion that each seasonal influenza vaccination may bring in only a limited number of new T cells.

Source: PBMCs from blood, taken on the day of vaccination. The sequence derives from a middle-aged man who received an inactivated influenza vaccine. The chain has TRBV12-3 or TRBV12-4 and TRBJ2-1; TRBD1 aligns across 8 bases. CDR3 residues: CASSLAGQVSYNEQFF. The CDR3 bases are TGTGCCAGCAGTTTGGCGGGACAGGTCTCCTACAATGAGCAGTTCTTC.